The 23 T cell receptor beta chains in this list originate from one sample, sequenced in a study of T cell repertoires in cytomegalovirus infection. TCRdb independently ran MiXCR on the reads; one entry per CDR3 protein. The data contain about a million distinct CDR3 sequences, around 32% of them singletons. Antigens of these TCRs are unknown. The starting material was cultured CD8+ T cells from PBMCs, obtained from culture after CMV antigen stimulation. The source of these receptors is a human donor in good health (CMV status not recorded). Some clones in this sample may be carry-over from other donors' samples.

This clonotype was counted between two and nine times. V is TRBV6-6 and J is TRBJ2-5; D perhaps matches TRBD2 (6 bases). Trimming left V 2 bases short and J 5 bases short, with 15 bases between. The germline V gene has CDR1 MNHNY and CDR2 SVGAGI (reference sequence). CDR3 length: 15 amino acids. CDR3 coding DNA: TGTGCCAGCAGTTACCCCTCCTCGGGGAGGGAGACCCAGTACTTC. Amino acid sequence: CASSYPSSGRETQYF.

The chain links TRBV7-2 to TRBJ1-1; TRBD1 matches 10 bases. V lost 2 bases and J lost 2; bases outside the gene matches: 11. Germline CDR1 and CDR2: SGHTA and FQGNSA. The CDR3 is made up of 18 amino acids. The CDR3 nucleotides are TGTGCCAGCAGCTTAAATCCGGGACAGGGGATTGTAAACACTGAAGCTTTCTTT. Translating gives CASSLNPGQGIVNTEAFF.

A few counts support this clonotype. Here the CDR3 DNA reads TGTGCCAGCAGGGGCTGGGACAGCCGGAACACTGAAGCTTTCTTT. Translating gives CASRGWDSRNTEAFF. The rearrangement links TRBV25-1 to TRBJ1-1; 7 bases fit TRBD1. The junction had 8 bases not matched to a gene; V was cut back by 6 bases and J by 1 base. The CDR3 has 15 residues. CDR1 and CDR2 (germline): MGHDK, SYGVNS.

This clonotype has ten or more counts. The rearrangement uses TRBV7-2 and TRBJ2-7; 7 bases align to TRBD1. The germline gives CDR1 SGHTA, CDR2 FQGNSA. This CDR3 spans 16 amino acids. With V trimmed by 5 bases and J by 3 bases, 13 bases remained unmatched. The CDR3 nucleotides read TGTGCCAGCAGCCCGGAGAGGGGGCAGGGCGTCTACGAGCAGTACGTC. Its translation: CASSPERGQGVYEQYV.

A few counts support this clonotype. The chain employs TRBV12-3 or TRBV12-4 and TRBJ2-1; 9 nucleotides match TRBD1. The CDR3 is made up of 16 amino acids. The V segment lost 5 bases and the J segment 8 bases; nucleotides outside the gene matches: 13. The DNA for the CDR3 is TGTGCCAGCAGTCAGGGACAGGGTTCCCTTTGGGATGAGCAGTTCTTC. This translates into CASSQGQGSLWDEQFF.

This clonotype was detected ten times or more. CDR3 region: CASSWGTGADYNEQFF. CDR3 DNA: TGTGCCAGCAGCTGGGGGACAGGGGCCGATTACAATGAGCAGTTCTTC. The gene calls are TRBV7-3 and TRBJ2-1; 10 nucleotides line up with TRBD1. V was clipped by 4 bases and J by 4 bases; unmatched bases: 7. In germline, CDR1 is SGHTA, CDR2 FQGTGA. This CDR3 comprises 16 residues.

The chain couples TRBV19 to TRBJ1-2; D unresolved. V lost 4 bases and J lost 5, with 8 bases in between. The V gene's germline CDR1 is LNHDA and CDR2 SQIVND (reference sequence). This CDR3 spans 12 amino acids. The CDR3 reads CASSNLGYGYTF. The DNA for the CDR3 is TGTGCCAGTAGTAATCTTGGGTATGGCTACACCTTC.

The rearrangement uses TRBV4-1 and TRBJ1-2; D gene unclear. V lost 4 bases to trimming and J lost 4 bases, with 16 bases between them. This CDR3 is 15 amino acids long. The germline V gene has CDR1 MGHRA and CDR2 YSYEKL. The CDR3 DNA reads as TGCGCCAGCAGCCGAGATCGTGAGGTTATCTATGGCTACACCTTC. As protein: CASSRDREVIYGYTF.

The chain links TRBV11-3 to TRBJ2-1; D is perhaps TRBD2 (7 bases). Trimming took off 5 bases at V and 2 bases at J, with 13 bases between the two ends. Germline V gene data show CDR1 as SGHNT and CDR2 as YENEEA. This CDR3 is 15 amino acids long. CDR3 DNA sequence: TGTGCCAGCAGCGAAGAGGGGGGGACCTACAATGAGCAGTTCTTC. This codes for CASSEEGGTYNEQFF.

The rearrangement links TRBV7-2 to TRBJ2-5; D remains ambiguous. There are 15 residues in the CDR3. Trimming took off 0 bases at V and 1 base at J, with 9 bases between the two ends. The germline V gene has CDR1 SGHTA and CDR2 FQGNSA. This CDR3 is CASSLALGFQETQYF. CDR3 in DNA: TGTGCCAGCAGCTTAGCGCTCGGCTTCCAAGAGACCCAGTACTTC. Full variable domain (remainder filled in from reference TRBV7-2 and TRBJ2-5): GAGVSQSPSNKVTEKGKDVELRCDPISGHTALYWYRQSLGQGLEFLIYFQGNSAPDKSGLPSDRFSAERTGGSVSTLTIQRTQQEDSAVYLCASSLALGFQETQYFGPGTRLLVL.

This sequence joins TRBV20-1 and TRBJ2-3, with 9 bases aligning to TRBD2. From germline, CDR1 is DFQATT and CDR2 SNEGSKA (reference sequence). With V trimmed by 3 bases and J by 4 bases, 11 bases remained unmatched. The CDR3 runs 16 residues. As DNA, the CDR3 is TGCAGTGCTAGTCAAGAGAGGCGGGGGGGCCCAGATACGCAGTATTTT. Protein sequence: CSASQERRGGPDTQYF.

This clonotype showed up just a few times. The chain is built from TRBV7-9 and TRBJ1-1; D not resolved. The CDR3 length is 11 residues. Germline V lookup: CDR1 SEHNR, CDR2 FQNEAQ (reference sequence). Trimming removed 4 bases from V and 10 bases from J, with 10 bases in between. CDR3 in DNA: TGTGCCAGCAGCTGGCAGGAGCCAGCTTTCTTT. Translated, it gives CASSWQEPAFF.

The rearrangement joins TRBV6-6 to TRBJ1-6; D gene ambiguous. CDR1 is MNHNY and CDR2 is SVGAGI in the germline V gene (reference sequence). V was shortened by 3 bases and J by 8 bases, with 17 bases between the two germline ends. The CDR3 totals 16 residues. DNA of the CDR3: TGTGCCAGCAGTTATACTGACCTAGTGCAAGATTCACCCCTCCACTTT. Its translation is CASSYTDLVQDSPLHF.

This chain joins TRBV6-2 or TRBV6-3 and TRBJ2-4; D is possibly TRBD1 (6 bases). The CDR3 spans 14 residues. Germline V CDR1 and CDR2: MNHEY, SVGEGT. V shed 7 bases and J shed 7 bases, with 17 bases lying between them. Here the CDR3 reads CASTNPDRRNIQYF. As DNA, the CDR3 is TGTGCCAGCACGAACCCCGACAGGAGGAACATTCAGTACTTC.

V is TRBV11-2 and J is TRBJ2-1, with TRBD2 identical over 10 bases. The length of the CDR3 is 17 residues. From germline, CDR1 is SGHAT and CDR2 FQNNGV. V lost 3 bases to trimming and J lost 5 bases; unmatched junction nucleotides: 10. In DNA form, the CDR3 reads TGTGCCAGCAGCTTGAGCGGGGGGGCCCTTAGGGACAATGAGCAGTTCTTC. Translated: CASSLSGGALRDNEQFF.

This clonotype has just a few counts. The CDR3 DNA sequence: TGTGCCAGCAGTTACTCGGGCAGGGGGGACAATGAGCAGTTCTTC. Translating gives CASSYSGRGDNEQFF. The chain recombines TRBV6-6 with TRBJ2-1, with a weak D call TRBD1 (7 bases). The germline V and J ends were trimmed by 0 bases and 5 bases, with 11 bases remaining between them. Germline CDR1 MNHNY, CDR2 SVGAGI (reference sequence). The length of the CDR3 is 15 residues.

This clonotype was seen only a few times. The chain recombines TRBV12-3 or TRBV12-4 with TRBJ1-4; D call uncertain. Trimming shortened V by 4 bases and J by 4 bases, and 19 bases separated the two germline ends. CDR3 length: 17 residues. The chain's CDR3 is CASSSALGTIVNEKLFF. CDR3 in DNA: TGTGCCAGCAGTTCCGCTCTGGGCACTATCGTTAATGAAAAACTGTTTTTT.

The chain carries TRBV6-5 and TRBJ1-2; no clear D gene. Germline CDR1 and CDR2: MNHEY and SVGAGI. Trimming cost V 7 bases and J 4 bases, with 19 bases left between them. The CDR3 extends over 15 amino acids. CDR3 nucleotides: TGTGCCAGCACCTACTCTACGACTCGCTCCTATGGCTACACCTTC. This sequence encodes CASTYSTTRSYGYTF.

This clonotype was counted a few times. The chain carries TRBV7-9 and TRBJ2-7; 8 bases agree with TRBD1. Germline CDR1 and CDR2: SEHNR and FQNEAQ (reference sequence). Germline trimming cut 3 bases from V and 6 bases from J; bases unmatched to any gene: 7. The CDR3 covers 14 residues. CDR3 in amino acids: CASSFGQGPLEQYF. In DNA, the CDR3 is TGTGCCAGCAGCTTCGGACAGGGACCTCTCGAGCAGTACTTC. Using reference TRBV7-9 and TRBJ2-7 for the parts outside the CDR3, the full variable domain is DTGVSQNPRHKITKRGQNVTFRCDPISEHNRLYWYRQTLGQGPEFLTYFQNEAQLEKSRLLSDRFSAERPKGSFSTLEIQRTEQGDSAMYLCASSFGQGPLEQYFGPGTRLTVT.

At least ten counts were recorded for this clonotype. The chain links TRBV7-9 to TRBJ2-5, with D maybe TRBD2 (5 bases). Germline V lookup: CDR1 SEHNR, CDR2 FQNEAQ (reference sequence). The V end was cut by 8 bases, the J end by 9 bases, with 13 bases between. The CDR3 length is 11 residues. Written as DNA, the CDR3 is TGTGCCAGCGGACGGGGTGAGGCCCAGTACTTC. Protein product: CASGRGEAQYF.

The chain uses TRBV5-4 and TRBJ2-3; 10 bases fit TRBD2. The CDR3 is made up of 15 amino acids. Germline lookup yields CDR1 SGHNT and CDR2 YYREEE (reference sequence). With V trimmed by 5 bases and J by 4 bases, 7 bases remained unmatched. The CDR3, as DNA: TGTGCCAGCAGGGGAGGAGCGGGGGGGCCAGATACGCAGTATTTT. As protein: CASRGGAGGPDTQYF. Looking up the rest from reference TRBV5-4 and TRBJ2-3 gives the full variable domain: ETGVTQSPTHLIKTRGQQVTLRCSSQSGHNTVSWYQQALGQGPQFIFQYYREEENGRGNFPPRFSGLQFPNYSSELNVNALELDDSALYLCASRGGAGGPDTQYFGPGTRLTVL.

CDR3 loop: CASKLSGHEETQYF. CDR3 sequence (DNA): TGTGCCAGCAAACTCTCGGGTCACGAAGAGACCCAGTACTTC. The chain has TRBV12-3 or TRBV12-4 and TRBJ2-5; D not certain. The CDR3 loop spans 14 amino acids. Trimming shortened V by 7 bases and J by 3 bases, and 15 bases separated the two germline ends.

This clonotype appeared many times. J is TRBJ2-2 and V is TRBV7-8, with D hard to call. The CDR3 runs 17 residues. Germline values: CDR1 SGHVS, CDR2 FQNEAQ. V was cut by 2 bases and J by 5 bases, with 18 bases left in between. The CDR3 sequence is CASSLKINLVATGELFF. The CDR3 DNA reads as TGTGCCAGCAGCTTAAAGATTAATTTGGTGGCTACCGGGGAGCTGTTTTTT.